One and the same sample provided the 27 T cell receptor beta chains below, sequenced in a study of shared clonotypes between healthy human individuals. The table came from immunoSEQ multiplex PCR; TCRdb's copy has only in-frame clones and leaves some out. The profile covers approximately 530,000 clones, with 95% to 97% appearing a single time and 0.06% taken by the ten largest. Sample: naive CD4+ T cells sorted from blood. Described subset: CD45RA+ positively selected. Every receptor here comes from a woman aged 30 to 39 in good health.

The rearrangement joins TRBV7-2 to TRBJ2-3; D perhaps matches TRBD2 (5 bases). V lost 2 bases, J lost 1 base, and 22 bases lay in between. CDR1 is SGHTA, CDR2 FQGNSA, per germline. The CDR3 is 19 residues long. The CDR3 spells CASSLNLQSASPRTDTQYF. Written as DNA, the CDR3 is TGTGCCAGCAGCTTAAATCTGCAATCGGCTAGCCCACGCACAGATACGCAGTATTTT.

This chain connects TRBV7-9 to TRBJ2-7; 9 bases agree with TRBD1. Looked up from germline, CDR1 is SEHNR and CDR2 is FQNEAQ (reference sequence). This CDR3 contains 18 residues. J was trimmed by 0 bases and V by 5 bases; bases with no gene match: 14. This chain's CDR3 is CASSHARRGQGPSYEQYF. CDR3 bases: TGTGCCAGCAGCCATGCCCGTAGGGGACAGGGACCCTCCTACGAGCAGTACTTC.

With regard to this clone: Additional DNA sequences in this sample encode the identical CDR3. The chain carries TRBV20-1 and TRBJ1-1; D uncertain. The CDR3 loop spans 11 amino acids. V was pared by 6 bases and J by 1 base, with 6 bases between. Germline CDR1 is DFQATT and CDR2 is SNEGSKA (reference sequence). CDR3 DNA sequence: TGCAGTGCAGCAGGGAACACTGAAGCTTTCTTT. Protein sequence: CSAAGNTEAFF.

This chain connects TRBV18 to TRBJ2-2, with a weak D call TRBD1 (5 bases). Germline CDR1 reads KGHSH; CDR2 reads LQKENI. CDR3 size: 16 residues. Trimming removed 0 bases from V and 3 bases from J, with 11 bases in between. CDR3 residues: CASSPPARGDTGELFF. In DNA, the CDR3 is TGTGCCAGCTCACCACCAGCAAGGGGCGACACCGGGGAGCTGTTTTTT.

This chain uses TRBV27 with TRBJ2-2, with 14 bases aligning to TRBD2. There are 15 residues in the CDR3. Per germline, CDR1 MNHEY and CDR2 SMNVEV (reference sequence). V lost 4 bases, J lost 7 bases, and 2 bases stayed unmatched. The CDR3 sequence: CASSSGLAGDGELFF. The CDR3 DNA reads TGTGCCAGCAGTTCGGGACTAGCGGGAGACGGGGAGCTGTTTTTT.

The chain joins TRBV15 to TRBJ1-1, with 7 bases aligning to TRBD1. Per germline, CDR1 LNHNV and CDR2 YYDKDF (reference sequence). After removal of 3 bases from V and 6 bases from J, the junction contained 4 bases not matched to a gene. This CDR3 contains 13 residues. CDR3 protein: CATSSRGGSEAFF. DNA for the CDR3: TGTGCCACCAGCAGCCGAGGGGGCTCTGAAGCTTTCTTT.

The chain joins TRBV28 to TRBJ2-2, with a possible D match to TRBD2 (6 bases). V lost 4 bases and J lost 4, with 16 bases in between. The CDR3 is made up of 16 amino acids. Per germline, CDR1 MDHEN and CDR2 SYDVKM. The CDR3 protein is CASSWTNLPFTGELFF. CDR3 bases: TGTGCCAGCAGTTGGACTAACCTTCCCTTCACCGGGGAGCTGTTTTTT. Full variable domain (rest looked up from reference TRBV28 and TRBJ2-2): DVKVTQSSRYLVKRTGEKVFLECVQDMDHENMFWYRQDPGLGLRLIYFSYDVKMKEKGDIPEGYSVSREKKERFSLILESASTNQTSMYLCASSWTNLPFTGELFFGEGSRLTVL.

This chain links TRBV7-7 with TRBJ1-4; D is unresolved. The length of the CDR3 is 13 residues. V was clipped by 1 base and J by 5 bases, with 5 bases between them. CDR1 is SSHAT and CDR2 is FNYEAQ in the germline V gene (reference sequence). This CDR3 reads CASSLEKNEKLFF. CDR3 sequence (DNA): TGTGCCAGCAGCTTAGAAAAGAATGAAAAACTGTTTTTT.

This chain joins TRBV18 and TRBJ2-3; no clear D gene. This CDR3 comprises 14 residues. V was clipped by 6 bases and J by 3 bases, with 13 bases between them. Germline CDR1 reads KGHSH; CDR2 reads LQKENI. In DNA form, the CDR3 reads TGTGCCAGCTCCCGGAGAGCTGAGACAGATACGCAGTATTTT. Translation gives CASSRRAETDTQYF.

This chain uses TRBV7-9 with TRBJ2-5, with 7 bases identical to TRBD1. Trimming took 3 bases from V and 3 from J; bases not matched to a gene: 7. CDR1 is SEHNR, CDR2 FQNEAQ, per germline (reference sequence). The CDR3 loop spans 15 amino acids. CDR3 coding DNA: TGTGCCAGCAGCTTTGAGGGGACAGCTAAAGAGACCCAGTACTTC. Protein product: CASSFEGTAKETQYF.

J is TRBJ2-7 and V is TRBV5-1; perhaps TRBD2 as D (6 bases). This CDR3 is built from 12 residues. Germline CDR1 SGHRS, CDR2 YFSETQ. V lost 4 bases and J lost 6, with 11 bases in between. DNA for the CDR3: TGCGCCAGCAGCCGGGACTCCCTCGAGCAGTACTTC. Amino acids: CASSRDSLEQYF.

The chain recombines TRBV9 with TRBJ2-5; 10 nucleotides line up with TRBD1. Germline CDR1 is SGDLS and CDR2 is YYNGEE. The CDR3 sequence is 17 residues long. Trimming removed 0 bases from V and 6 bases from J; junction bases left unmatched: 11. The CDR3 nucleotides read TGTGCCAGCAGCGTAGCGGGGGGGACAGGGGACGGACAGACCCAGTACTTC. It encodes CASSVAGGTGDGQTQYF.

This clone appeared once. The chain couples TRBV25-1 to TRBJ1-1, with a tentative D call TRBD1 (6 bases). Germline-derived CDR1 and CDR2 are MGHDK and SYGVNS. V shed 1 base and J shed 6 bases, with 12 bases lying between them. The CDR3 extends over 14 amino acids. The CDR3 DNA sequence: TGTGCCAGCAGTGAATTAACAGGGCTCGCTGAAGCTTTCTTT. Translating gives CASSELTGLAEAFF.

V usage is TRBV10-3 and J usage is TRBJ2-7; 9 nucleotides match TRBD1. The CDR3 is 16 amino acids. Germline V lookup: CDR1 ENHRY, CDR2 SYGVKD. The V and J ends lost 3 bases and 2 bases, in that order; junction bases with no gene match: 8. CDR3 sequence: CAISENAGTGPYEQYF. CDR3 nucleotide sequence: TGTGCCATCAGTGAAAATGCCGGGACAGGGCCCTACGAGCAGTACTTC.

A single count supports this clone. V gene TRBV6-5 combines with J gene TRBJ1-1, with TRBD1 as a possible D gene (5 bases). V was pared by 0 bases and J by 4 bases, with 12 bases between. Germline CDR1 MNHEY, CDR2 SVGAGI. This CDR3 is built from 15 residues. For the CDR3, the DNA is TGTGCCAGCAGTTACTCGACCGGGGGTTTCACTGAAGCTTTCTTT. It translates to CASSYSTGGFTEAFF.

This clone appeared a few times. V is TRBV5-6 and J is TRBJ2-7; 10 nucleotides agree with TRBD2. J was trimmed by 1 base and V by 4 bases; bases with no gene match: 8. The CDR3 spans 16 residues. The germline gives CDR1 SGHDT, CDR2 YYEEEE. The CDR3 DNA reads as TGTGCCAGCAGCCCGATCCGGACTAGCGGTTCCTACGAGCAGTACTTC. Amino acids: CASSPIRTSGSYEQYF.

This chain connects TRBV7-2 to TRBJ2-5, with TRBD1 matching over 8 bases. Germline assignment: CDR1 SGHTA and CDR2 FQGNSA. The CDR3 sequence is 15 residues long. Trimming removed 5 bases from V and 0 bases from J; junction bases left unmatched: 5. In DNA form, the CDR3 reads TGTGCCAGCAGCCCTCGGACAGGGTACCAAGAGACCCAGTACTTC. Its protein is CASSPRTGYQETQYF.

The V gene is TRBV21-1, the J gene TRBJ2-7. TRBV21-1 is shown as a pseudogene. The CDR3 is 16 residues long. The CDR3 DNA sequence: TGTGCCAGCAGGTTTTGGACTACGGGACATGTCTACGAGCAGTACTTC. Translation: CASRFWTTGHVYEQYF.

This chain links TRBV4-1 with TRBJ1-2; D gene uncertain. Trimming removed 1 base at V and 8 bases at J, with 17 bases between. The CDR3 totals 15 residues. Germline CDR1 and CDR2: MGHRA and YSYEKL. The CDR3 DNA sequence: TGCGCCAGCAGCCAAGGCCTGGGCACCTCCTCAGGCTACACCTTC. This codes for CASSQGLGTSSGYTF.

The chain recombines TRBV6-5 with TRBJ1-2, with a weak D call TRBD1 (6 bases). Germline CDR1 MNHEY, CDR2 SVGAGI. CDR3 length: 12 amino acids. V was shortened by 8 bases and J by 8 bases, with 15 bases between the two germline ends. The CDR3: CASRDISRGYTF. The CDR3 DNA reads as TGTGCCAGCCGGGACATTTCGAGGGGCTACACCTTC.

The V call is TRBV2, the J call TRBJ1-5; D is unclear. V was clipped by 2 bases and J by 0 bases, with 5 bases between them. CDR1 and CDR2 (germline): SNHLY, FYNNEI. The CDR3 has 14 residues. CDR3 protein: CASSETYSNQPQHF. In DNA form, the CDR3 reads TGTGCCAGCAGTGAAACGTATAGCAATCAGCCCCAGCATTTT.

The CDR3 region has the DNA TGTGCCAGCAGCTGGACCCAGGGCTTCCAAGAGACCCAGTACTTC. Amino acid sequence: CASSWTQGFQETQYF. The chain recombines TRBV11-1 with TRBJ2-5, with D perhaps matching TRBD1 (5 bases). Germline V lookup: CDR1 SGHAT, CDR2 FQDESV (reference sequence). The CDR3 covers 15 residues. V dropped 4 bases and J dropped 1 base, with 13 bases sitting between them.

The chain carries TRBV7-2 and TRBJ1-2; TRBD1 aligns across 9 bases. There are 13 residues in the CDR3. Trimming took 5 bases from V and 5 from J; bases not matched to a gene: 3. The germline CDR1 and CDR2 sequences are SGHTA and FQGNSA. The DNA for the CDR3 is TGTGCCAGCAGCCGGACAGGGGAGTATGGCTACACCTTC. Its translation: CASSRTGEYGYTF.

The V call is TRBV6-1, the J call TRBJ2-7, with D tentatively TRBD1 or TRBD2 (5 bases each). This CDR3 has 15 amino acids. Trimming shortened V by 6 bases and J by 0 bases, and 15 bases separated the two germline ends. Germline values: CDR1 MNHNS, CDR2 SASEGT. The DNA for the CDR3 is TGTGCCAGCAGGGGGACCCTCGCGAACTCCTACGAGCAGTACTTC. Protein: CASRGTLANSYEQYF.

The CDR3 coding sequence is TGCAGCGTTGAACAAGGGGGAATAGAGACCCAGTACTTC. It translates to CSVEQGGIETQYF. The chain joins TRBV29-1 to TRBJ2-5; a possible D gene is TRBD1 (6 bases). CDR1 and CDR2 (germline): SQVTM, ANQGSEA. Between the trimmed V and J ends, which lost 2 bases and 4 bases, there was a span of 11 bases. The CDR3 has 13 residues.

The DNA for the CDR3 is TGTGCCAGTAGTCCCCTGCGGGGCCTCCTCGATGAGCAGTTCTTC. This encodes CASSPLRGLLDEQFF. The genes are TRBV19 and TRBJ2-1; a possible D gene is TRBD2 (6 bases). The CDR3 extends over 15 amino acids. Germline V gene sequence: CDR1 LNHDA, CDR2 SQIVND (reference sequence). Trimming pared 5 bases from V and 8 bases from J, leaving 19 bases between.

The CDR3, as DNA: TGTGCCAGTAGTAGCAGTCGTGGCGAAAAACTGTTTTTT. Its protein product is CASSSSRGEKLFF. The V call is TRBV19, the J call TRBJ1-4; D unclear. This CDR3 region has 13 residues. The V end was cut by 4 bases, the J end by 8 bases, with 11 bases between. CDR1 and CDR2 (germline): LNHDA, SQIVND (reference sequence).